The text below deals with one T cell receptor beta chain. The data are from a study of cytomegalovirus exposure and HLA in healthy donors. V shed 6 bases, J shed 5 bases, and the junction held 10 bases outside the gene matches. From germline, CDR1 is ENHRY and CDR2 SYGVKD. The CDR3 length is 16 residues. The PCR employed 60 Vbeta primers together with 13 Jbeta primers. In the study's own analysis: A later analysis counted approximately 80 million unique TCR beta chains, 9.5 million to 13 million shared. Method: immunoSEQ multiplex PCR; TCRdb's copy keeps in-frame clones and lacks some. V, J and clone size were drawn from that table, and D and trimming were deduced from the DNA. The listing records 60,000 to 70,000 clones.

This TCR came from a man aged 25-40 years in good health and CMV-seropositive. Sample: PBMCs. V and J are TRBV10-3 and TRBJ2-3, with 11 nucleotides matching TRBD2. CDR3 region: CAISYDSGRVGDTQYF. The CDR3 region has the DNA TGTGCCATCAGCTACGATAGCGGGAGGGTGGGAGATACGCAGTATTTT.